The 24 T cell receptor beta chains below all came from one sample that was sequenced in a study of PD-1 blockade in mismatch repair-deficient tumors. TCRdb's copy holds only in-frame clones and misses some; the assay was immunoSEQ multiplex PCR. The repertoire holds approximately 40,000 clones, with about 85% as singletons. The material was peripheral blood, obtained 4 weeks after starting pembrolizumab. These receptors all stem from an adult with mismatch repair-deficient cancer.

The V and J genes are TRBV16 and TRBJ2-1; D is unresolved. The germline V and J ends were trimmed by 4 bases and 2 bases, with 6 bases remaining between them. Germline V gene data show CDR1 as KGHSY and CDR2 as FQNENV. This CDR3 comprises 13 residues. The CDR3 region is CASSLRTYNEQFF. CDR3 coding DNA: TGTGCCAGCAGCCTAAGAACCTACAATGAGCAGTTCTTC.

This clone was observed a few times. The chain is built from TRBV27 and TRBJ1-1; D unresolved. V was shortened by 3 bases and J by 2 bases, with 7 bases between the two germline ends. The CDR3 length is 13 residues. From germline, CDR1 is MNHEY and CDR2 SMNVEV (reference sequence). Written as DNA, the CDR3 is TGTGCCAGCAGTTTTTTGGATAACACTGAAGCTTTCTTT. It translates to CASSFLDNTEAFF.

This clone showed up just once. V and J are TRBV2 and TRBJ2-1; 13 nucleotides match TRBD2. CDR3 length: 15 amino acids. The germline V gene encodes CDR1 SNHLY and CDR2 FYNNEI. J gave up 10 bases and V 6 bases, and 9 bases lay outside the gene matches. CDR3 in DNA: TGTGCCAGCAGGGAATGGACTAGCGGGAGACCCGAGCAGTTCTTC. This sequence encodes CASREWTSGRPEQFF.

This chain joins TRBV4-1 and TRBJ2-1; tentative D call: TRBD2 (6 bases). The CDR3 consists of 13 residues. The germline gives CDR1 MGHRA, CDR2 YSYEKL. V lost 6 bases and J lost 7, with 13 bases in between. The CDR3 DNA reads TGCGCCAGCAGTACGAGTCGGGAGAATGAGCAGTTCTTC. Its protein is CASSTSRENEQFF.

The CDR3 protein is CSVGGIYEQYF. The CDR3 DNA reads as TGCAGTGTCGGGGGAATCTACGAGCAGTACTTC. The chain uses TRBV20-1 and TRBJ2-7; possibly TRBD2 for D (6 bases). The germline gives CDR1 DFQATT, CDR2 SNEGSKA (reference sequence). This CDR3 is built from 11 residues. Deletions cut 7 bases from V and 3 bases from J, with 10 bases between.

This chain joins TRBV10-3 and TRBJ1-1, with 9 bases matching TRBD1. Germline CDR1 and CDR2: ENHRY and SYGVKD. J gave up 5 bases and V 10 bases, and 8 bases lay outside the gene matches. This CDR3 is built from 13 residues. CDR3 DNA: TGTGCCAGCAGGACAGGGGCCAGTACTGAAGCTTTCTTT. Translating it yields CASRTGASTEAFF.

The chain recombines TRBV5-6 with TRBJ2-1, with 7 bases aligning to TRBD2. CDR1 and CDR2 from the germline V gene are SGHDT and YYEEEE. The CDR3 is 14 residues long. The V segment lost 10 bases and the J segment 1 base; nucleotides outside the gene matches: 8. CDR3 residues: CASQRGLSYNEQFF. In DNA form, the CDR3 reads TGTGCCTCCCAAAGGGGACTATCCTACAATGAGCAGTTCTTC. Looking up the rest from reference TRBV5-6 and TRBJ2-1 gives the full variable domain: DAGVTQSPTHLIKTRGQQVTLRCSPKSGHDTVSWYQQALGQGPQFIFQYYEEEERQRGNFPDRFSGHQFPNYSSELNVNALLLGDSALYLCASQRGLSYNEQFFGPGTRLTVL.

CDR3 bases: TGTGCCAGCAGCTTGGGCCTAGCGGGGTTGACTGGGGCCAACGTCCTGACTTTC. The encoded protein is CASSLGLAGLTGANVLTF. This rearrangement joins TRBV5-4 to TRBJ2-6, with 9 bases fitting TRBD2. The length of the CDR3 is 18 residues. Germline V gives CDR1 SGHNT, CDR2 YYREEE (reference sequence). The V gene end was trimmed by 0 bases and the J gene end by 2 bases; junction bases not matched to a gene: 6.

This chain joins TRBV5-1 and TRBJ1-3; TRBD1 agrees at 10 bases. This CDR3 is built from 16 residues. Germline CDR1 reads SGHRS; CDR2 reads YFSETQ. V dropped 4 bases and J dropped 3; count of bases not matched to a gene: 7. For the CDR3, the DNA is TGCGCCAGCAGCGGCGGGACAGGGGCCTTTGGAAACACCATATATTTT. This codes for CASSGGTGAFGNTIYF.

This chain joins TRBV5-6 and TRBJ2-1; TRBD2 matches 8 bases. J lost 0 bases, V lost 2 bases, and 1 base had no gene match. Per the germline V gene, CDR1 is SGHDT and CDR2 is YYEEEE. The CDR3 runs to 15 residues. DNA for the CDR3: TGTGCCAGCAGCTTCGGGACTAGCTCCTACAATGAGCAGTTCTTC. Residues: CASSFGTSSYNEQFF.

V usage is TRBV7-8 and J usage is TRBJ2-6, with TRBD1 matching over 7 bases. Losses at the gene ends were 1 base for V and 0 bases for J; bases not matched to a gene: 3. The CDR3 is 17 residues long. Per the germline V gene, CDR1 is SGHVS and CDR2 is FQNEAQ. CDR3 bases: TGTGCCAGCAGCTTAGGGACAGGAGACTCTGGGGCCAACGTCCTGACTTTC. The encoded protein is CASSLGTGDSGANVLTF.

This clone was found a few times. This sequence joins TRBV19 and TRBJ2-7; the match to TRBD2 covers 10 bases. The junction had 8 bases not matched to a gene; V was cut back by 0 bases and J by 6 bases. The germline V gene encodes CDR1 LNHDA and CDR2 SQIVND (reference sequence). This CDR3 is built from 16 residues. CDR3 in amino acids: CASSIDLAGGWSEQYF. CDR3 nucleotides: TGTGCCAGTAGTATAGACTTAGCGGGAGGATGGTCCGAGCAGTACTTC.

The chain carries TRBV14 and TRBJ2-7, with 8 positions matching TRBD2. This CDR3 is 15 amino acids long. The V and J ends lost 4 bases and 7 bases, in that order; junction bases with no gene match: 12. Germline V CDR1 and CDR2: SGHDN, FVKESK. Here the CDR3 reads CASSRGAGDVWEQYF. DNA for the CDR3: TGTGCCAGCAGCCGGGGAGCGGGAGACGTCTGGGAGCAGTACTTC.

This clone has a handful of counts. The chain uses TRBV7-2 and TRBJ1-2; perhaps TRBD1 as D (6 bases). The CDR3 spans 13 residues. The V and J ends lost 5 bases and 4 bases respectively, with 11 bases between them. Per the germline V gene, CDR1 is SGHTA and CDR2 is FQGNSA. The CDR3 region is CASSPGQLYGYTF. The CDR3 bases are TGTGCCAGCAGCCCTGGACAGCTCTATGGCTACACCTTC.

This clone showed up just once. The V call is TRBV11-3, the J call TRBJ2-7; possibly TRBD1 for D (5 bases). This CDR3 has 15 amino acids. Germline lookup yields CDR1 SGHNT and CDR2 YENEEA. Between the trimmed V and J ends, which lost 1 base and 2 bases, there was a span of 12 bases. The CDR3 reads CASSLAATVTYEQYF. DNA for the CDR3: TGTGCCAGCAGCTTAGCCGCGACAGTAACCTACGAGCAGTACTTC.

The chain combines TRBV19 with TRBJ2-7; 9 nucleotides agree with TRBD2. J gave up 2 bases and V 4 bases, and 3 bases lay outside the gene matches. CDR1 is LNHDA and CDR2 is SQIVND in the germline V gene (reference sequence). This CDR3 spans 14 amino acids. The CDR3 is CASSTSGTTYEQYF. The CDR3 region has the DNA TGTGCCAGTAGTACTAGCGGGACTACCTACGAGCAGTACTTC.

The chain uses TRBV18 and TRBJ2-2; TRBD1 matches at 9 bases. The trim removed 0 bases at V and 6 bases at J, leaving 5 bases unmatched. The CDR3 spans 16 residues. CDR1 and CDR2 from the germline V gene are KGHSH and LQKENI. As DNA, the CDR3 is TGTGCCAGCTCACCACCCCCGGGACAGGGACCCGGGGAGCTGTTTTTT. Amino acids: CASSPPPGQGPGELFF.

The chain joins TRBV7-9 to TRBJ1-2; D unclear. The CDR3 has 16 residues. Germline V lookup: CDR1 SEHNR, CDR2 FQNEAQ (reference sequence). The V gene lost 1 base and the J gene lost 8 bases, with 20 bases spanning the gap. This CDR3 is CASSLEGGLSPTGYTF. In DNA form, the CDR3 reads TGTGCCAGCAGCTTAGAAGGTGGCCTATCCCCTACGGGCTACACCTTC.

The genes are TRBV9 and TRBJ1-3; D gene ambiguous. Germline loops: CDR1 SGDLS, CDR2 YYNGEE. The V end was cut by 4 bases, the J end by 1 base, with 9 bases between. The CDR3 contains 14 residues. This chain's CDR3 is CASSPLGSGNTIYF. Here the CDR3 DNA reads TGTGCCAGCAGCCCCTTGGGGTCTGGAAACACCATATATTTT.

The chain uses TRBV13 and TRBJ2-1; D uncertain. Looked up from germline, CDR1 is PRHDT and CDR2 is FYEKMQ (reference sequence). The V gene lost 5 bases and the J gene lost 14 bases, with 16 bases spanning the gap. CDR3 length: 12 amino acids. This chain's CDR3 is CASSAFTSLKFF. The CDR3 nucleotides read TGTGCCAGCAGCGCATTCACCTCCCTAAAGTTCTTC.

CDR3 in amino acids: CAWSVGSLVGEAFF. The CDR3 DNA reads as TGTGCCTGGAGTGTAGGGTCGTTAGTTGGTGAAGCTTTCTTT. The genes are TRBV30 and TRBJ1-1; the D is unclear. The germline CDR1 and CDR2 sequences are GTSNPN and SVGIG (reference sequence). The V end was cut by 0 bases, the J end by 7 bases, with 15 bases between. CDR3 size: 14 residues. The full variable domain, completed using reference TRBV30 and TRBJ1-1, is SQTIHQWPATLVQPVGSPLSLECTVEGTSNPNLYWYRQAAGRGLQLLFYSVGIGQISSEVPQNLSASRPQDRQFILSSKKLLLSDSGFYLCAWSVGSLVGEAFFGQGTRLTVV.

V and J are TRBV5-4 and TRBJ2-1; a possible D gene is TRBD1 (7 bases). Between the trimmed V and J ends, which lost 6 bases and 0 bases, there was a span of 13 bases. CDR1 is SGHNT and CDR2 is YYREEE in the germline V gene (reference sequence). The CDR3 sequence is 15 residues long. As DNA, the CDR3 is TGTGCCAGCACCCAGGGGGGAGCCTCCTACAATGAGCAGTTCTTC. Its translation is CASTQGGASYNEQFF.

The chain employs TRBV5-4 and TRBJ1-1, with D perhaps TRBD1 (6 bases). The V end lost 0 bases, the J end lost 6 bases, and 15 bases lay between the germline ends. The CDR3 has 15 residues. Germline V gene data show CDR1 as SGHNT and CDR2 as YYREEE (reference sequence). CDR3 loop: CASSLVTRGRSEAFF. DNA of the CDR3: TGTGCCAGCAGCTTGGTAACCAGGGGAAGGTCTGAAGCTTTCTTT.

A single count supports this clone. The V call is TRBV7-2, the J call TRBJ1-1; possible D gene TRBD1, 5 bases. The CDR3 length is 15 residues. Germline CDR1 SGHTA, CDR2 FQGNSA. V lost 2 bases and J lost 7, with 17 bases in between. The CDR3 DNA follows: TGTGCCAGCAGCTTACTGGGGGGGGTCCAAAGTGAAGCTTTCTTT. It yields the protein CASSLLGGVQSEAFF.